The 32 T cell receptor beta chains in this list originate from one sample, sequenced in a study of blood T cell repertoires in COVID-19. Profiling relied on immunoSEQ multiplex PCR, and the TCRdb table lists in-frame clones only, not all of them. The repertoire consists of 150,000 to 200,000 clones, with 80% to 90% occurring once and the leading ten covering about 19%. Specimen: peripheral blood. The source is a woman aged 80 or older with acute or convalescent COVID-19.

V gene TRBV10-3 combines with J gene TRBJ1-1; maybe TRBD1 (6 bases). V lost 7 bases to trimming and J lost 5 bases, with 17 bases between them. In germline, CDR1 is ENHRY, CDR2 SYGVKD. The CDR3 has 14 residues. Here the CDR3 DNA reads TGTGCCATCACCGGGACATCGGAAAGGACTGAAGCTTTCTTT. It codes for CAITGTSERTEAFF.

V and J are TRBV5-3 and TRBJ1-6; 8 bases are shared with TRBD1. TRBV5-3 is noted as an ORF with a role that remains uncertain. The V and J ends lost 8 bases and 1 base, in that order; junction bases with no gene match: 8. This CDR3 has 16 residues. CDR3 protein: CARPPGQESYNSPLHF. The DNA of the CDR3 is TGTGCCAGGCCCCCGGGACAGGAATCCTATAATTCACCCCTCCACTTT.

The chain employs TRBV10-3 and TRBJ2-7; 11 nucleotides align to TRBD2. J was trimmed by 2 bases and V by 3 bases; bases with no gene match: 3. CDR3 length: 15 residues. The germline V gene encodes CDR1 ENHRY and CDR2 SYGVKD. The CDR3 region is CAISDGTSGAYEQYF. The CDR3 nucleotides read TGTGCCATCAGTGATGGGACTAGCGGTGCCTACGAGCAGTACTTC.

The CDR3 here is CAISDAGQPQHF. CDR3 sequence (DNA): TGTGCCATCAGTGACGCGGGTCAGCCCCAGCATTTT. The chain couples TRBV10-3 to TRBJ1-5; no clear D gene. The CDR3 runs to 12 residues. Germline V gene sequence: CDR1 ENHRY, CDR2 SYGVKD. Trimming took off 3 bases at V and 6 bases at J, with 6 bases between the two ends.

The rearrangement uses TRBV14 and TRBJ1-6; D is possibly TRBD1 (6 bases). This CDR3 spans 14 amino acids. Trimming stripped 4 bases from V and 8 bases from J, with 12 bases between. Germline V lookup: CDR1 SGHDN, CDR2 FVKESK. Written as DNA, the CDR3 is TGTGCCAGCAGCCGATTGGACAGATATTCACCCCTCCACTTT. Its translation: CASSRLDRYSPLHF.

This chain links TRBV28 with TRBJ2-5; D is undetermined. CDR3 length equals 14 residues. Germline V gene sequence: CDR1 MDHEN, CDR2 SYDVKM. The V end lost 5 bases, the J end lost 2 bases, and 12 bases lay between the germline ends. CDR3 sequence (DNA): TGTGCCAGCAGTCGACTTCTACCACAAGAGACCCAGTACTTC. It yields the protein CASSRLLPQETQYF.

V usage is TRBV13 and J usage is TRBJ1-3; D uncertain. V was trimmed by 1 base and J by 0 bases, leaving 10 bases between them. The CDR3 length is 16 residues. Germline CDR1 PRHDT, CDR2 FYEKMQ (reference sequence). The CDR3 loop reads CASSLVGRSSGNTIYF. The CDR3 DNA reads TGTGCCAGCAGCTTAGTTGGCCGGAGCTCTGGAAACACCATATATTTT.

This chain uses TRBV3-1 (or the pseudogene TRBV3-2) with TRBJ1-1; unclear D gene. Trimming cost V 5 bases and J 5 bases, with 9 bases left between them. CDR3 length equals 12 residues. Germline CDR1 is LGHDT and CDR2 is YNNKEL (reference sequence). In nucleotides, the CDR3 is TGTGCCAGCAGCGCTTTTAGAACTGAAGCTTTCTTT. Residues: CASSAFRTEAFF.

This chain uses TRBV28 with TRBJ1-6, with TRBD1 matching over 8 bases. J gave up 8 bases and V 3 bases, and 12 bases lay outside the gene matches. Per germline, CDR1 MDHEN and CDR2 SYDVKM. The CDR3 has 17 residues. CDR3 sequence reads: CASSFVRSGTGHSPLHF. CDR3 coding DNA: TGTGCCAGCAGTTTCGTTAGATCCGGGACAGGTCATTCACCCCTCCACTTT.

The chain combines TRBV5-5 with TRBJ2-7; 8 bases are a match to TRBD2. Germline-derived CDR1 and CDR2 are SGHKS and YYEKEE (reference sequence). J gave up 0 bases and V 4 bases, and 9 bases lay outside the gene matches. The CDR3 is 16 residues long. The CDR3 sequence: CASSLQLAGISYEQYF. The CDR3 coding sequence is TGTGCCAGCAGCCTCCAGCTAGCGGGTATCTCCTACGAGCAGTACTTC.

The chain couples TRBV2 to TRBJ1-6, with D possibly being TRBD1 (5 bases). V was cut by 4 bases and J by 9 bases, with 13 bases left in between. The CDR3 is 14 amino acids. In germline, CDR1 is SNHLY, CDR2 FYNNEI. DNA for the CDR3: TGTGCCAGCAGTGGCGGGGGTTTCTTTTCACCCCTCCACTTT. Translating it yields CASSGGGFFSPLHF.

The chain recombines TRBV7-9 with TRBJ2-7; D perhaps matches TRBD2 (6 bases). Trimming took off 4 bases at V and 4 bases at J, with 11 bases between the two ends. The CDR3 has 13 residues. The V gene's germline CDR1 is SEHNR and CDR2 FQNEAQ (reference sequence). The CDR3 nucleotides are TGTGCCAGCAGCTGGGAACGGGGGTACGAGCAGTACTTC. Translated: CASSWERGYEQYF. The full variable domain, completed using reference TRBV7-9 and TRBJ2-7, is DTGVSQNPRHKITKRGQNVTFRCDPISEHNRLYWYRQTLGQGPEFLTYFQNEAQLEKSRLLSDRFSAERPKGSFSTLEIQRTEQGDSAMYLCASSWERGYEQYFGPGTRLTVT.

This chain joins TRBV5-4 and TRBJ2-7; maybe TRBD1 (6 bases). Germline V gives CDR1 SGHNT, CDR2 YYREEE (reference sequence). CDR3 size: 16 residues. V gave up 0 bases and J gave up 0 bases, with 13 bases separating them. The CDR3 DNA reads TGTGCCAGCAGCTTGGCCAGGGACACCTCCTCCTACGAGCAGTACTTC. Translated, it gives CASSLARDTSSYEQYF.

The rearrangement links TRBV6-5 to TRBJ2-3; D perhaps matches TRBD2 (6 bases). From germline, CDR1 is MNHEY and CDR2 SVGAGI. This CDR3 is built from 13 residues. Between the trimmed V and J ends, which lost 6 bases and 4 bases, there was a span of 11 bases. DNA for the CDR3: TGTGCCAGCAGACTACTAGCTTCAGATACGCAGTATTTT. It encodes CASRLLASDTQYF.

The chain joins TRBV27 to TRBJ2-3, with a weak D call TRBD2 (5 bases). Germline assignment: CDR1 MNHEY and CDR2 SMNVEV (reference sequence). Trimming stripped 6 bases from V and 2 bases from J, with 12 bases between. CDR3 length: 14 residues. The CDR3 is CASRSGIYTDTQYF. The CDR3 DNA follows: TGTGCCAGCAGGTCCGGGATCTACACAGATACGCAGTATTTT.

This sequence joins TRBV4-2 and TRBJ2-1, with D perhaps TRBD2 (6 bases). Trimming left V 4 bases short and J 0 bases short, with 10 bases between. The CDR3 loop spans 15 amino acids. Germline loops: CDR1 LGHNA, CDR2 YNFKEQ. The CDR3 here is CASSRRGSSYNEQFF. CDR3 sequence (DNA): TGTGCCAGCAGCCGTCGGGGGAGCTCCTACAATGAGCAGTTCTTC.

The rearrangement links TRBV28 to TRBJ1-5; D not certain. This CDR3 comprises 14 residues. V gave up 2 bases and J gave up 1 base, with 6 bases separating them. Germline assignment: CDR1 MDHEN and CDR2 SYDVKM. CDR3 region: CASSLIPSNQPQHF. CDR3 nucleotide sequence: TGTGCCAGCAGTTTAATTCCGAGCAATCAGCCCCAGCATTTT.

This rearrangement joins TRBV7-9 to TRBJ2-2; the D gene is possibly TRBD1 (6 bases). Trimming removed 2 bases from V and 5 bases from J, with 9 bases in between. Germline CDR1 and CDR2: SEHNR and FQNEAQ (reference sequence). The CDR3 loop spans 14 amino acids. CDR3 in amino acids: CASSLQGITGELFF. The CDR3 region has the DNA TGTGCCAGCAGCTTACAGGGGATTACCGGGGAGCTGTTTTTT.

V is TRBV15 and J is TRBJ2-1; tentatively, D is TRBD2 (5 bases). This CDR3 spans 14 amino acids. Germline CDR1 reads LNHNV; CDR2 reads YYDKDF (reference sequence). V was clipped by 0 bases and J by 6 bases, with 9 bases between them. CDR3 coding DNA: TGTGCCACCAGCAGAGAACTAGGGAGCAATGAGCAGTTCTTC. Protein sequence: CATSRELGSNEQFF. The entire variable domain, with the rest obtained from reference TRBV15 and TRBJ2-1, is as follows: DAMVIQNPRYQVTQFGKPVTLSCSQTLNHNVMYWYQQKSSQAPKLLFHYYDKDFNNEADTPDNFQSRRPNTSFCFLDIRSPGLGDTAMYLCATSRELGSNEQFFGPGTRLTVL.

V usage is TRBV3-1 (or the pseudogene TRBV3-2) and J usage is TRBJ2-7; tentative D call: TRBD1 (6 bases). Germline CDR1 is LGHDT and CDR2 is YNNKEL (reference sequence). Trimming removed 0 bases from V and 5 bases from J, with 14 bases in between. This CDR3 is built from 15 residues. DNA for the CDR3: TGTGCCAGCAGCCAAGATCACAGGGCTCGGAACGAGCAGTACTTC. It codes for CASSQDHRARNEQYF.

The chain joins TRBV6-5 to TRBJ2-3, with no clear D. The ends were cut back, 6 bases at V and 1 base at J, with 5 bases in the middle. This CDR3 comprises 12 residues. CDR1 and CDR2 from the germline V gene are MNHEY and SVGAGI. The CDR3 is CASRGGTDTQYF. In nucleotides, the CDR3 is TGTGCCAGCAGGGGCGGCACAGATACGCAGTATTTT.

V is TRBV7-3 and J is TRBJ2-2, with a tentative D call TRBD1 (6 bases). The ends were cut back, 4 bases at V and 0 bases at J, with 9 bases in the middle. The germline gives CDR1 SGHTA, CDR2 FQGTGA. The CDR3 runs to 15 residues. This CDR3 reads CASSSGTTNTGELFF. In nucleotides, the CDR3 is TGTGCCAGCAGCTCCGGGACAACGAACACCGGGGAGCTGTTTTTT.

The J gene is TRBJ1-3, the V gene TRBV28, with D uncertain. CDR3 length equals 16 residues. Looked up from germline, CDR1 is MDHEN and CDR2 is SYDVKM. With 2 bases removed from V and 1 base from J, the gap between germline ends came to 12 bases. This chain's CDR3 is CASSLPLRASGNTIYF. As DNA, the CDR3 is TGTGCCAGCAGTTTACCTCTAAGAGCATCTGGAAACACCATATATTTT.

The chain uses TRBV12-3 or TRBV12-4 and TRBJ1-1, with a tentative D call TRBD1 (6 bases). The V gene lost 1 base and the J gene lost 11 bases, with 11 bases spanning the gap. The CDR3 length is 12 residues. The DNA of the CDR3 is TGTGCCAGCAGTTTAGTAGGGGGAAATGCTTTCTTT. This translates into CASSLVGGNAFF.

This clone appeared once. J is TRBJ2-7 and V is TRBV6-6, with 8 bases identical to TRBD2. CDR3 length: 14 amino acids. The trim removed 8 bases at V and 2 bases at J, leaving 8 bases unmatched. The germline gives CDR1 MNHNY, CDR2 SVGAGI (reference sequence). For the CDR3, the DNA is TGTGCCAGCCTGGCGGGGGGCGCGCCCTACGAGCAGTACTTC. Its protein product is CASLAGGAPYEQYF.

This clone came up once. The gene calls are TRBV15 and TRBJ2-5; D is possibly TRBD2 (7 bases). CDR1 is LNHNV, CDR2 YYDKDF, per germline (reference sequence). The V gene lost 4 bases and the J gene lost 5 bases, with 11 bases spanning the gap. The CDR3 consists of 13 residues. CDR3 DNA: TGTGCCACCAGCACTAGCGGACAGGAGACCCAGTACTTC. As protein: CATSTSGQETQYF.

The V and J genes are TRBV7-2 and TRBJ1-2; 7 nucleotides align to TRBD1. CDR1 is SGHTA, CDR2 FQGNSA, per germline. The CDR3 has 16 amino acids. J lost 8 bases, V lost 5 bases, and 17 bases had no gene match. The CDR3 nucleotides read TGTGCCAGCAGCCTCACCCGCGGAGGGGGCGTATTCGGCTACACCTTC. Residues: CASSLTRGGGVFGYTF.

This chain joins TRBV9 and TRBJ2-7; TRBD1 might be the D (5 bases). The germline gives CDR1 SGDLS, CDR2 YYNGEE. This CDR3 region has 14 residues. V was clipped by 0 bases and J by 2 bases, with 9 bases between them. The CDR3 is CASSVGQLAYEQYF. The CDR3 DNA is TGTGCCAGCAGCGTAGGACAGCTAGCCTACGAGCAGTACTTC.

In its sample, this clone was seen once. The chain uses TRBV11-2 and TRBJ2-4; 8 positions match TRBD2. This CDR3 region has 19 residues. The V and J ends lost 5 bases and 1 base, in that order; junction bases with no gene match: 16. CDR1 is SGHAT and CDR2 is FQNNGV in the germline V gene. Written as DNA, the CDR3 is TGTGCCAGCAGCACGTATGGGCGGGGGGAATTTGGGGCCAAAAACATTCAGTACTTC. It is translated as CASSTYGRGEFGAKNIQYF.

A note on this clone: Other nucleotide sequences in the sample specify the same CDR3. This chain connects TRBV3-1 (or the pseudogene TRBV3-2) to TRBJ2-3, with 8 bases matching TRBD2. The CDR3 covers 15 residues. V dropped 4 bases and J dropped 0; count of bases not matched to a gene: 3. Germline CDR1 LGHDT, CDR2 YNNKEL (reference sequence). For the CDR3, the DNA is TGTGCCAGCAGCCCTACTAGCGGTAGCACAGATACGCAGTATTTT. Translation gives CASSPTSGSTDTQYF.

The CDR3 spells CASTPAGTSRAGQYF. The DNA for the CDR3 is TGTGCCAGCACTCCGGCCGGGACTAGCCGGGCTGGGCAGTACTTC. The chain uses TRBV28 and TRBJ2-7; 9 positions agree with TRBD2. The CDR3 is 15 amino acids. Germline V gene sequence: CDR1 MDHEN, CDR2 SYDVKM. After removal of 7 bases from V and 9 bases from J, the junction contained 16 bases not matched to a gene.

This chain links TRBV29-1 with TRBJ2-3; weak D call: TRBD2 (6 bases). V dropped 3 bases and J dropped 3 bases, with 10 bases sitting between them. Germline V gene lookup returns CDR1 SQVTM and CDR2 ANQGSEA. The CDR3 runs 13 residues. The chain's CDR3 is CSVETGVTDTQYF. The CDR3 DNA follows: TGCAGCGTTGAGACGGGAGTAACAGATACGCAGTATTTT.